This record concerns one T cell receptor beta chain sequence. Its antigen is not known. The sample is drawn from a study of T cell responses to AZD1222 COVID-19 vaccine. Overall study results and limits: No repertoire was sampled before or during the peak T cell response, only after it. Breadth and depth of Spike-specific TCRs rose after two AZD1222 doses. Across spike, vaccine-associated CD4 TCRs were found, dominant at 160-218 and 743-854.

The protocol was immunoSEQ multiplex PCR, while the TCRdb copy is restricted to in-frame clones and leaves out a portion. The profile shows about 140,000 clones, more than 75% of them singletons. The V gene lost 10 bases and the J gene lost 0 bases, with 4 bases spanning the gap. There are 11 residues in the CDR3. The germline gives CDR1 MDHEN, CDR2 SYDVKM. The sequence came from an adult who received the AZD1222 COVID-19 vaccine. Sequencing used peripheral blood, obtained 28 days after the second AZD1222 dose. The genes are TRBV28 and TRBJ1-3; D call uncertain. CDR3 bases: TGTGCCACTCTCTCTGGAAACACCATATATTTT. As protein: CATLSGNTIYF.